These 2 T cell receptor beta chains came from one sample sequenced in a study of T cell repertoires and leukemia-associated antigens. TCRdb itself ran the 5' RACE reads through MiXCR, one entry per CDR3 protein. The sample has roughly 15,000 distinct CDR3 sequences, more than 30% seen once. No cognate antigen is known for these TCRs. Material for sequencing was CD3+ T cells sorted from blood and cultured. The receptors originated from a female donor in good health.

In this sample, this clonotype turned up a few times. The chain has TRBV5-5 and TRBJ2-5; D is unclear. The germline V and J ends were trimmed by 0 bases and 3 bases, with 15 bases remaining between them. The germline CDR1 and CDR2 sequences are SGHKS and YYEKEE (reference sequence). This CDR3 is 16 amino acids long. CDR3 nucleotide sequence: TGTGCCAGCAGCTTGGGCATCCCGACTTCCGAAGAGACCCAGTACTTC. It specifies CASSLGIPTSEETQYF.

As concerns this clonotype: One junction end does not reproduce the germline sequence, and a read error may be involved. This chain connects TRBV18 to TRBJ1-1, with D hard to call. Germline CDR1 KGHSH, CDR2 LQKENI. The CDR3 covers 11 residues. The CDR3: CGSSPGGGAFF. Here the CDR3 DNA reads TGTGGCAGCTCACCGGGAGGTGGAGCTTTCTTT.